This T cell receptor (beta chain) was identified in a study of prognosis after radiotherapy for stage I lung cancer. Study-wide context: Patients were enrolled between 2018 and 2019 (all with stage I non-small cell lung cancer). Some 14 patients presented with newly diagnosed primary stage I lung tumors, and five carried oligometastatic NSCLC following surgical resection of the primary tumor. The patient group consisted of approximately 14 men and 5 to 7 women whose ages spanned about 50 to 84, median roughly 70 years. General observations from the study: Shannon entropy (measured after stereotactic body radiation therapy) was lower in patients who went on to develop distant metastases.

V was pared by 3 bases and J by 9 bases, with 24 bases between. The CDR3 spans 15 residues. Germline CDR1 is DFQATT and CDR2 is SNEGSKA (reference sequence). By two-round multiplex PCR, the TCR beta CDR3 was amplified from genomic DNA. Specific primers for each TRBV and TRBJ gene were what first-round PCR used. TCRdb itself ran the multiplex PCR reads through MiXCR, one entry per CDR3 protein. Of over 10,000 distinct CDR3 sequences in the sample, 47% were seen once. This clonotype counts as medium-sized. The antigen is undetermined. The rearrangement links TRBV20-1 to TRBJ2-7, with D unclear. Sequencing was performed on PBMCs, taken before or after stereotactic body radiation therapy (not recorded which). This receptor was obtained from a donor aged 50 or older with non-small cell lung cancer. CDR3 protein: CSASYQEPFPTMQYF. For the CDR3, the DNA is TGCAGTGCTAGCTACCAGGAACCTTTTCCTACGATGCAGTACTTC.